These 12 T cell receptor beta chains originate from one sample sequenced in a study of T cell repertoires in cytomegalovirus infection (dated by TCRdb to the late 2010s). The data were produced on an Illumina HiSeq 1500. The public reads were reanalyzed by TCRdb: fastp trimming at Q25, MiXCR alignment, in-frame beta chains only. Each entry merges the rows of one CDR3 protein and shows their most common DNA and genes. This sample has some 900,000 distinct CDR3 sequences in its table, and approximately 30% of those were observed once. The ten largest clones add up to 9.5% to 15% of the sample. Per the publication, the treatment or condition label means: in vitro stimulation with specific CMV peptide epitopes to enrich CMV-specific T cells. The antigens of these receptors remain unknown. This specimen was cultured CD8+ T cells from PBMCs, taken from culture after CMV antigen stimulation. These receptors originate from a human donor in good health (CMV status not recorded). Some clones in this sample may be carry-over from other donors' samples.

This clonotype has only a few counts. J is TRBJ2-7 and V is TRBV7-9, with 13 nucleotides matching TRBD2. From germline, CDR1 is SEHNR and CDR2 FQNEAQ (reference sequence). CDR3 length: 15 residues. Trimming at V came to 3 bases and at J to 4 bases, leaving 3 bases not matched to a gene. The CDR3 region has the DNA TGTGCCAGCAGCTTTGGGACTAGCGGGGCTTACGAGCAGTACGTC. Translated, it gives CASSFGTSGAYEQYV.

This chain links TRBV20-1 with TRBJ1-5; no definite D call. Trimming shortened V by 3 bases and J by 2 bases, and 14 bases separated the two germline ends. The CDR3 sequence is 15 residues long. The V gene's germline CDR1 is DFQATT and CDR2 SNEGSKA (reference sequence). The CDR3 is CSASEEPMGNQPQHF. The CDR3 DNA is TGCAGTGCTAGCGAAGAGCCCATGGGCAATCAGCCCCAGCATTTT.

The gene calls are TRBV10-2 and TRBJ1-2, with 7 nucleotides matching TRBD1. The CDR3 spans 14 residues. V shed 2 bases and J 6 bases; nucleotides not matched to a gene: 6. Germline CDR1 and CDR2: WSHSY and SAAADI. This chain's CDR3 is CASSEGRGVDGYTF. Written as DNA, the CDR3 is TGCGCCAGCAGTGAGGGCAGGGGGGTGGATGGCTACACCTTC.

V gene TRBV27 combines with J gene TRBJ2-1; 7 nucleotides align to TRBD2. V lost 5 bases to trimming and J lost 3 bases; unmatched junction nucleotides: 10. Germline assignment: CDR1 MNHEY and CDR2 SMNVEV (reference sequence). This CDR3 contains 16 residues. CDR3: CASSPLGGDIYNEQFF. For the CDR3, the DNA is TGTGCCAGCAGTCCCCTGGGAGGGGATATCTACAATGAGCAGTTCTTC.

V usage is TRBV15 and J usage is TRBJ1-6; D gene unclear. Looked up from germline, CDR1 is LNHNV and CDR2 is YYDKDF (reference sequence). The length of the CDR3 is 15 residues. V shed 1 base and J shed 7 bases, with 11 bases lying between them. CDR3 DNA sequence: TGTGCCACCAGCAGAGGAAAGGACGGAAATTCACCCCTCCACTTT. Its protein product is CATSRGKDGNSPLHF. The whole variable domain, remainder taken from reference TRBV15 and TRBJ1-6, is DAMVIQNPRYQVTQFGKPVTLSCSQTLNHNVMYWYQQKSSQAPKLLFHYYDKDFNNEADTPDNFQSRRPNTSFCFLDIRSPGLGDTAMYLCATSRGKDGNSPLHFGNGTRLTVT.

The sample holds a few counts of this clonotype. The chain links TRBV6-1 to TRBJ2-1; D might be TRBD1 (5 bases). CDR3 length: 14 amino acids. Looked up from germline, CDR1 is MNHNS and CDR2 is SASEGT. V was trimmed by 6 bases and J by 0 bases, leaving 9 bases between them. CDR3 region: CASRSDSSYNEQFF. CDR3 nucleotides: TGTGCCAGCAGATCCGACAGCTCCTACAATGAGCAGTTCTTC.

This clonotype showed up just a few times. The V call is TRBV6-5, the J call TRBJ2-5, with TRBD1 matching 7 bases. Germline V lookup: CDR1 MNHEY, CDR2 SVGAGI. This CDR3 has 14 residues. With V trimmed by 2 bases and J by 5 bases, 5 bases remained unmatched. CDR3 sequence reads: CASSYPTGSETQYF. The CDR3 region has the DNA TGTGCCAGCAGTTACCCGACAGGGTCGGAGACCCAGTACTTC.

This clonotype was counted between two and nine times. V gene TRBV7-6 combines with J gene TRBJ2-7, with a possible D match to TRBD1 (6 bases). CDR3 length: 16 amino acids. The V gene lost 1 base and the J gene lost 3 bases, with 16 bases spanning the gap. Germline CDR1 reads SGHVS; CDR2 reads FNYEAQ. CDR3 nucleotides: TGTGCCAGCAGCTTAGGTACGCAGAAAGGGGGCTACGAGCAGTACGTC. It encodes CASSLGTQKGGYEQYV.

This chain joins TRBV10-3 and TRBJ1-1; unclear D gene. Germline CDR1 ENHRY, CDR2 SYGVKD. The V end was cut by 10 bases, the J end by 1 base, with 16 bases between. This CDR3 region has 14 residues. The CDR3 here is CATRQEGSNTEAFF. CDR3 sequence (DNA): TGTGCCACCCGTCAGGAGGGATCGAACACTGAAGCTTTCTTT.

The chain has TRBV11-3 and TRBJ2-5; 11 nucleotides agree with TRBD2. CDR3 length: 16 amino acids. V lost 4 bases to trimming and J lost 2 bases; unmatched junction nucleotides: 6. CDR1 and CDR2 (germline): SGHNT, YENEEA. This CDR3 reads CASSSRLAGHQETQYF. CDR3 bases: TGTGCCAGCAGCTCTAGACTAGCGGGGCATCAAGAGACCCAGTACTTC.

The V gene is TRBV4-1, the J gene TRBJ2-2; D unclear. The germline V gene has CDR1 MGHRA and CDR2 YSYEKL. The CDR3 has 14 residues. Trimming removed 3 bases at V and 6 bases at J, with 11 bases between. CDR3 loop: CASSHPATPGELFF. The CDR3 DNA follows: TGCGCCAGCAGCCATCCTGCGACTCCCGGGGAGCTGTTTTTT.

CDR3 nucleotides: TGTGCCAGCAGCGTCTCCCGGAGCGGGGGGTATTACAATGAGCAGTTCTTC. Encoded protein: CASSVSRSGGYYNEQFF. The chain has TRBV9 and TRBJ2-1; TRBD2 agrees at 9 bases. J was trimmed by 4 bases and V by 2 bases; bases with no gene match: 10. Germline loops: CDR1 SGDLS, CDR2 YYNGEE. This CDR3 is built from 17 residues.